Included here is one T cell receptor (beta chain) sequence, with context. The method was immunoSEQ multiplex PCR; TCRdb's version includes in-frame clones alone and lacks a portion of them. In the table there are around 360,000 clones, approximately 87% of which are singletons. The germline gives CDR1 ENHRY, CDR2 SYGVKD. The germline V and J ends were trimmed by 0 bases and 6 bases, with 9 bases remaining between them. The CDR3 totals 14 residues. The sample originates from a study of blood T cell repertoires in COVID-19. Sequenced sample: PBMCs or T cells enriched from blood (not recorded which). The V gene is TRBV10-3, the J gene TRBJ1-5; D perhaps matches TRBD1 (6 bases). This TCR was recovered from a man aged 40-50 years in a cohort exposed to, infected with or recovered from COVID-19 (not recorded which). DNA for the CDR3: TGTGCCATCAGTGAGTCGATAGGGGGTCAGCCCCAGCATTTT. It codes for CAISESIGGQPQHF.